These T cell receptor beta chains were read from a single sample in a study of blood T cell repertoires in COVID-19. TCRdb's table, derived via immunoSEQ multiplex PCR, lists solely in-frame clones and lacks some. The sample contains fewer than 50,000 clones, around three quarters of which appear only once. The sample taken for sequencing was peripheral blood. All receptors derive from a man at least 80 years old with acute or convalescent COVID-19. Both conserved end residues are part of each CDR3. Fields, in order: CDR3 protein, CDR3 DNA, clone size, D gene, J gene, V gene, CDR3 length. A D gene is named only where the DNA matches it firmly. Not every row has a clone size; where given, it reads once, few, many or a size class.

CDR3 protein: CASGGTLPQHF
CDR3 DNA: TGTGCCAGCGGGGGGACTCTGCCCCAGCATTTT
clone size: few
D gene: NA
J gene: TRBJ1-5
V gene: TRBV6-5
CDR3 length: 11

CDR3 protein: CASSLVGVPGLAANEQFF
CDR3 DNA: TGTGCCAGCAGCTTAGTGGGTGTACCGGGACTAGCGGCCAATGAGCAGTTCTTC
clone size: NA
D gene: TRBD2
J gene: TRBJ2-1
V gene: TRBV7-9
CDR3 length: 18

CDR3 protein: CASSERSGELTGELFF
CDR3 DNA: TGTGCCAGCAGTGAGCGATCGGGGGAGCTCACCGGGGAGCTGTTTTTT
clone size: NA
D gene: NA
J gene: TRBJ2-2
V gene: TRBV6-4
CDR3 length: 16

CDR3 protein: CASRLGDLAGNTGELFF
CDR3 DNA: TGTGCAAGTCGCTTAGGGGATCTAGCCGGGAACACCGGGGAGCTGTTTTTT
clone size: few
D gene: NA
J gene: TRBJ2-2
V gene: TRBV12-2
CDR3 length: 17

CDR3 protein: CASSPGGQGDEKLFF
CDR3 DNA: TGTGCCAGCAGCCCCGGGGGTCAGGGAGACGAAAAACTGTTTTTT
clone size: NA
D gene: NA
J gene: TRBJ1-4
V gene: TRBV5-4
CDR3 length: 15

CDR3 protein: CASMRTESYNEQFF
CDR3 DNA: TGTGCCAGTATGAGGACAGAGTCCTACAATGAGCAGTTCTTC
clone size: NA
D gene: NA
J gene: TRBJ2-1
V gene: TRBV19
CDR3 length: 14

CDR3 protein: CASSQSSGTGLNYGYTF
CDR3 DNA: TGCGCCAGCAGCCAGAGTTCCGGGACAGGCTTGAACTATGGCTACACCTTC
clone size: NA
D gene: TRBD1
J gene: TRBJ1-2
V gene: TRBV4-1
CDR3 length: 17

CDR3 protein: CASRGRDRGTEAFF
CDR3 DNA: TGTGCCAGCAGGGGCCGGGACAGGGGCACTGAAGCTTTCTTT
clone size: NA
D gene: TRBD1
J gene: TRBJ1-1
V gene: TRBV28
CDR3 length: 14

CDR3 protein: CASSLTEGGEAFF
CDR3 DNA: TGTGCCAGCAGCTTAACCGAAGGGGGCGAAGCTTTCTTT
clone size: NA
D gene: TRBD1
J gene: TRBJ1-1
V gene: TRBV7-3
CDR3 length: 13

CDR3 protein: CASSRSGGRSTDTQYF
CDR3 DNA: TGTGCCAGCAGCCGCAGCGGCGGGAGGAGCACAGATACGCAGTATTTT
clone size: few
D gene: TRBD2
J gene: TRBJ2-3
V gene: TRBV4-2
CDR3 length: 16

CDR3 protein: CASSLEGASDTQYF
CDR3 DNA: TGTGCCAGCAGCTTGGAGGGGGCGTCAGATACGCAGTATTTT
clone size: NA
D gene: TRBD1
J gene: TRBJ2-3
V gene: TRBV5-5
CDR3 length: 14

CDR3 protein: CASSLGQAATSNEQFF
CDR3 DNA: TGTGCCAGCAGCTTAGGACAGGCAGCGACGAGCAATGAGCAGTTCTTC
clone size: NA
D gene: NA
J gene: TRBJ2-1
V gene: TRBV7-8
CDR3 length: 16

CDR3 protein: CASSLDRASYNEQFF
CDR3 DNA: TGTGCCAGCAGCTTGGACAGAGCTTCCTACAATGAGCAGTTCTTC
clone size: NA
D gene: NA
J gene: TRBJ2-1
V gene: TRBV5-4
CDR3 length: 15

CDR3 protein: CASSVGGTGVTGELFF
CDR3 DNA: TGTGCCAGCAGCGTAGGGGGGACAGGGGTCACCGGGGAGCTGTTTTTT
clone size: NA
D gene: TRBD1
J gene: TRBJ2-2
V gene: TRBV9
CDR3 length: 16

CDR3 protein: CASSPAAGEEGYTF
CDR3 DNA: TGTGCCAGCAGCCCGGCGGCCGGGGAGGAGGGCTACACCTTC
clone size: NA
D gene: NA
J gene: TRBJ1-2
V gene: TRBV7-8
CDR3 length: 14

CDR3 protein: CASSQGTSSYEQYF
CDR3 DNA: TGCGCCAGCAGCCAAGGGACTAGCAGCTACGAGCAGTACTTC
clone size: few
D gene: TRBD2
J gene: TRBJ2-7
V gene: TRBV4-1
CDR3 length: 14

CDR3 protein: CASSQDLGGGYTF
CDR3 DNA: TGTGCCAGCAGCCAAGATTTGGGGGGAGGCTACACCTTC
clone size: NA
D gene: NA
J gene: TRBJ1-2
V gene: TRBV3-1/TRBV3-2
CDR3 length: 13

CDR3 protein: CASSLVPSGGAYGELFF
CDR3 DNA: TGTGCCAGCAGCTTAGTCCCTAGCGGGGGGGCGTACGGGGAGCTGTTTTTT
clone size: NA
D gene: TRBD2
J gene: TRBJ2-2
V gene: TRBV7-6
CDR3 length: 17

CDR3 protein: CASSGVVSYNSPLHF
CDR3 DNA: TGTGCCAGCAGTGGTGTCGTCTCCTATAATTCACCCCTCCACTTT
clone size: NA
D gene: NA
J gene: TRBJ1-6
V gene: TRBV25-1
CDR3 length: 15

CDR3 protein: CAIRDREGYEQFF
CDR3 DNA: TGTGCCATCCGGGACAGAGAGGGCTATGAGCAGTTCTTC
clone size: once
D gene: TRBD1
J gene: TRBJ2-1
V gene: TRBV15
CDR3 length: 13

CDR3 protein: CASSFRVGSAGELFF
CDR3 DNA: TGCGCCAGCAGCTTCAGGGTCGGGTCAGCCGGGGAGCTGTTTTTT
clone size: NA
D gene: NA
J gene: TRBJ2-2
V gene: TRBV5-1
CDR3 length: 15

CDR3 protein: CASSLGQGAITEAFF
CDR3 DNA: TGTGCCAGCAGCTTGGGGCAGGGGGCCATCACTGAAGCTTTCTTT
clone size: once
D gene: TRBD1
J gene: TRBJ1-1
V gene: TRBV5-4
CDR3 length: 15

CDR3 protein: CASGQGQGTYGYTF
CDR3 DNA: TGTGCTAGTGGGCAGGGACAGGGGACCTATGGCTACACCTTC
clone size: NA
D gene: TRBD1
J gene: TRBJ1-2
V gene: TRBV12-5
CDR3 length: 14

CDR3 protein: CASSLQGGSTEAFF
CDR3 DNA: TGCGCCAGCAGCTTACAGGGGGGGAGCACTGAAGCTTTCTTT
clone size: NA
D gene: TRBD1
J gene: TRBJ1-1
V gene: TRBV5-1
CDR3 length: 14

CDR3 protein: CASSQGRESPLHF
CDR3 DNA: TGTGCCAGCAGCCAGGGCCGGGAATCACCCCTCCACTTT
clone size: NA
D gene: NA
J gene: TRBJ1-6
V gene: TRBV3-1/TRBV3-2
CDR3 length: 13

CDR3 protein: CASRGDSMNTEAFF
CDR3 DNA: TGCGCCAGCAGGGGGGACAGCATGAACACTGAGGCTTTCTTT
clone size: NA
D gene: TRBD1
J gene: TRBJ1-1
V gene: TRBV5-1
CDR3 length: 14

CDR3 protein: CASSPRRAFEQYF
CDR3 DNA: TGTGCCAGCAGCCCCCGGAGGGCCTTCGAGCAGTACTTC
clone size: NA
D gene: NA
J gene: TRBJ2-7
V gene: TRBV11-2
CDR3 length: 13

CDR3 protein: CASTKQGVNTEAFF
CDR3 DNA: TGCGCCAGCACTAAACAGGGGGTGAACACTGAAGCTTTCTTT
clone size: NA
D gene: TRBD1
J gene: TRBJ1-1
V gene: TRBV23-1
CDR3 length: 14

CDR3 protein: CAWNIGTAPFNEKLFF
CDR3 DNA: TGTGCCTGGAACATAGGGACAGCTCCTTTTAATGAAAAACTGTTTTTT
clone size: NA
D gene: TRBD1
J gene: TRBJ1-4
V gene: TRBV30
CDR3 length: 16

CDR3 protein: CASSRKGVTEAFF
CDR3 DNA: TGTGCCAGCAGCCGTAAGGGGGTCACTGAAGCTTTCTTT
clone size: NA
D gene: NA
J gene: TRBJ1-1
V gene: TRBV7-2
CDR3 length: 13

CDR3 protein: CASSQDKASGSHEQYF
CDR3 DNA: TGTGCCAGCAGCCAAGATAAGGCCAGCGGGAGTCACGAGCAGTACTTC
clone size: few
D gene: TRBD2
J gene: TRBJ2-7
V gene: TRBV14
CDR3 length: 16

CDR3 protein: CSVEGSGDNEKLFF
CDR3 DNA: TGCAGCGTTGAAGGGTCAGGGGATAATGAAAAACTGTTTTTT
clone size: NA
D gene: NA
J gene: TRBJ1-4
V gene: TRBV29-1
CDR3 length: 14

CDR3 protein: CASRGQPNNSPLHF
CDR3 DNA: TGTGCCAGCAGGGGACAACCGAATAATTCACCCCTCCACTTT
clone size: NA
D gene: NA
J gene: TRBJ1-6
V gene: TRBV27
CDR3 length: 14

CDR3 protein: CASSPGGAGANVLTF
CDR3 DNA: TGTGCCAGCAGCCCAGGGGGCGCTGGGGCCAACGTCCTGACTTTC
clone size: few
D gene: TRBD1
J gene: TRBJ2-6
V gene: TRBV28
CDR3 length: 15

CDR3 protein: CASSETGDNEQFF
CDR3 DNA: TGTGCCAGCAGTGAGACCGGGGACAATGAGCAGTTCTTC
clone size: once
D gene: NA
J gene: TRBJ2-1
V gene: TRBV6-1
CDR3 length: 13

CDR3 protein: CASRRDPREGGTEAFF
CDR3 DNA: TGTGCCAGCAGGAGGGATCCAAGGGAGGGGGGCACTGAAGCTTTCTTT
clone size: NA
D gene: NA
J gene: TRBJ1-1
V gene: TRBV5-6
CDR3 length: 16

CDR3 protein: CASRRGGSPNSATNEKLFF
CDR3 DNA: TGCGCCAGCAGGAGGGGGGGCTCGCCGAACTCAGCAACTAATGAAAAACTGTTTTTT
clone size: NA
D gene: NA
J gene: TRBJ1-4
V gene: TRBV5-1
CDR3 length: 19

CDR3 protein: CASTEDRSSYNEQFF
CDR3 DNA: TGTGCCAGCACTGAAGACAGGAGCTCCTACAATGAGCAGTTCTTC
clone size: NA
D gene: NA
J gene: TRBJ2-1
V gene: TRBV6-1
CDR3 length: 15

CDR3 protein: CASSLRTGESYEQYF
CDR3 DNA: TGCGCCAGCAGCTTGCGAACGGGAGAGTCGTACGAGCAGTACTTC
clone size: NA
D gene: NA
J gene: TRBJ2-7
V gene: TRBV5-1
CDR3 length: 15

CDR3 protein: CASSQDPPSGSFDEQFF
CDR3 DNA: TGTGCCAGCAGCCAAGACCCCCCCAGCGGGAGTTTTGATGAGCAGTTCTTC
clone size: NA
D gene: TRBD2
J gene: TRBJ2-1
V gene: TRBV4-2
CDR3 length: 17

CDR3 protein: CASSEGARGYNEQFF
CDR3 DNA: TGTGCCAGCAGTGAAGGAGCACGGGGCTACAATGAGCAGTTCTTC
clone size: NA
D gene: NA
J gene: TRBJ2-1
V gene: TRBV6-1
CDR3 length: 15

CDR3 protein: CASSDSSGLSYNEQFF
CDR3 DNA: TGTGCCAGCAGTGACTCGTCGGGTCTCTCCTACAATGAGCAGTTCTTC
clone size: NA
D gene: NA
J gene: TRBJ2-1
V gene: TRBV25-1
CDR3 length: 16

CDR3 protein: CASGLVEGIQYF
CDR3 DNA: TGTGCTAGTGGTTTGGTCGAGGGAATTCAGTACTTC
clone size: NA
D gene: NA
J gene: TRBJ2-4
V gene: TRBV12-5
CDR3 length: 12

CDR3 protein: CASSPQDFNYGYTF
CDR3 DNA: TGCGCCAGCAGCCCCCAGGACTTTAACTATGGCTACACCTTC
clone size: NA
D gene: NA
J gene: TRBJ1-2
V gene: TRBV4-1
CDR3 length: 14

CDR3 protein: CASSDRDRGAGELFF
CDR3 DNA: TGTGCCAGCAGTGATCGGGACAGGGGGGCCGGGGAGCTGTTTTTT
clone size: NA
D gene: TRBD1
J gene: TRBJ2-2
V gene: TRBV2
CDR3 length: 15

CDR3 protein: CASSHNPSGTGAYEQYF
CDR3 DNA: TGTGCCAGCAGCCACAACCCCTCGGGGACAGGAGCGTACGAGCAGTACTTC
clone size: NA
D gene: TRBD1
J gene: TRBJ2-7
V gene: TRBV3-1/TRBV3-2
CDR3 length: 17

CDR3 protein: CASSLDNNQPQHF
CDR3 DNA: TGTGCCAGCAGTTTAGATAACAATCAGCCCCAGCATTTT
clone size: few
D gene: NA
J gene: TRBJ1-5
V gene: TRBV12-3/TRBV12-4
CDR3 length: 13

CDR3 protein: CASSQDRPYRSSGNTIYF
CDR3 DNA: TGCGCCAGCAGCCAAGATCGCCCGTACAGGAGCTCTGGAAACACCATATATTTT
clone size: NA
D gene: NA
J gene: TRBJ1-3
V gene: TRBV4-1
CDR3 length: 18

CDR3 protein: CASKIAGGYNEQFF
CDR3 DNA: TGTGCCAGCAAGATAGCGGGAGGCTACAATGAGCAGTTCTTC
clone size: NA
D gene: TRBD2
J gene: TRBJ2-1
V gene: TRBV19
CDR3 length: 14

CDR3 protein: CASPPQGDLYEQYF
CDR3 DNA: TGTGCCAGCCCCCCACAGGGGGACCTATACGAGCAGTACTTC
clone size: NA
D gene: TRBD1
J gene: TRBJ2-7
V gene: TRBV19
CDR3 length: 14

CDR3 protein: CASSVGSGEKLFF
CDR3 DNA: TGCGCCAGCAGCGTCGGGAGTGGTGAAAAACTGTTTTTT
clone size: few
D gene: NA
J gene: TRBJ1-4
V gene: TRBV5-1
CDR3 length: 13

CDR3 protein: CASSLNTMNTEAFF
CDR3 DNA: TGTGCCAGCAGCTTGAACACTATGAACACTGAAGCTTTCTTT
clone size: NA
D gene: NA
J gene: TRBJ1-1
V gene: TRBV5-5
CDR3 length: 14

CDR3 protein: CASSPLGTGGGEVAFF
CDR3 DNA: TGTGCCAGCAGCCCACTAGGGACAGGGGGCGGGGAGGTGGCTTTCTTT
clone size: NA
D gene: TRBD1
J gene: TRBJ1-1
V gene: TRBV3-1/TRBV3-2
CDR3 length: 16

CDR3 protein: CASSVARGANTEAFF
CDR3 DNA: TGTGCCAGCAGCGTAGCGCGGGGAGCGAACACTGAAGCTTTCTTT
clone size: NA
D gene: NA
J gene: TRBJ1-1
V gene: TRBV9
CDR3 length: 15

CDR3 protein: CASSSLYGYTF
CDR3 DNA: TGTGCCAGCAGCTCACTCTATGGCTACACCTTC
clone size: NA
D gene: NA
J gene: TRBJ1-2
V gene: TRBV7-9
CDR3 length: 11

CDR3 protein: CASSHSLGAGDTQYF
CDR3 DNA: TGCGCCAGCAGCCATTCCCTGGGGGCCGGTGATACGCAGTATTTT
clone size: once
D gene: NA
J gene: TRBJ2-3
V gene: TRBV10-1
CDR3 length: 15

CDR3 protein: CASSPGHRGYEQYF
CDR3 DNA: TGCGCCAGCAGCCCGGGACACAGGGGCTACGAGCAGTACTTC
clone size: NA
D gene: TRBD1
J gene: TRBJ2-7
V gene: TRBV5-1
CDR3 length: 14